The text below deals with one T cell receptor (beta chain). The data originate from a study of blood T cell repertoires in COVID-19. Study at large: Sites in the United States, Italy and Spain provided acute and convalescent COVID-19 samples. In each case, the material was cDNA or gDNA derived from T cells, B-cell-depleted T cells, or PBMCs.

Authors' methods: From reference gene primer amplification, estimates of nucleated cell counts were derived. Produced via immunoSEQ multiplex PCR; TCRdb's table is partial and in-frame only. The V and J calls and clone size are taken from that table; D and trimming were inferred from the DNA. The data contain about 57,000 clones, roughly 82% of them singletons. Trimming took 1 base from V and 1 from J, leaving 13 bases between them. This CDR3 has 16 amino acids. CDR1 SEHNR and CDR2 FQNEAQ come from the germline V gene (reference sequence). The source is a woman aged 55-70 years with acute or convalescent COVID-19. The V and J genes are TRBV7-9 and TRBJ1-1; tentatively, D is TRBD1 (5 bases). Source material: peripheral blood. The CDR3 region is CASSLDGRAKNTEAFF. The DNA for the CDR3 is TGTGCCAGCAGCTTAGATGGCAGGGCTAAGAACACTGAAGCTTTCTTT.